The 12 T cell receptor beta chains below come from one sample, sequenced in a study of T-cell memory formation after mild COVID-19 (dated by TCRdb to the early 2020s). Library preparation employed 5' RACE. TCRdb shows the sequencer as Illumina NovaSeq 6000. TCRdb itself trimmed the public reads at Q25 with fastp, ran MiXCR and retained productive beta chains. Here each entry gathers all rows of one CDR3 protein and keeps the most common genes and DNA. Present in this sample are about 560,000 distinct CDR3 sequences, roughly 22% of which were seen just once. The ten largest clonotypes hold around 8.4% of the sample. The specimen sequenced was PBMCs or a T cell subset sorted from them (not recorded which). These receptor sequences come from an adult woman who had mild COVID-19 (a few samples of this study predate the infection). The sample titles of this study are shuffled in the database, so cell type and time point are left out; the donor was told from shared clones.

The CDR3 DNA reads as TGTGCCAGCAGCCAGGGCGGGGCTAGCAGTGAGCAGTTCTTC. Protein product: CASSQGGASSEQFF. The chain recombines TRBV7-6 with TRBJ2-1; D possibly corresponds to TRBD2 (6 bases). Trimming took off 5 bases at V and 9 bases at J, with 17 bases between the two ends. Germline V gene data show CDR1 as SGHVS and CDR2 as FNYEAQ. The CDR3 totals 14 residues.

The chain combines TRBV29-1 with TRBJ2-1, with TRBD1 as a possible D gene (5 bases). V was trimmed by 5 bases and J by 8 bases, leaving 16 bases between them. The CDR3 totals 13 residues. Germline V CDR1 and CDR2: SQVTM, ANQGSEA. CDR3 loop: CSVPLERGHEQFF. The DNA for the CDR3 is TGCAGCGTTCCTCTTGAAAGGGGTCATGAGCAGTTCTTC.

The genes are TRBV27 and TRBJ2-1; TRBD1 aligns across 9 bases. The V and J ends lost 6 bases and 9 bases, in that order; junction bases with no gene match: 9. The CDR3 covers 14 residues. Germline values: CDR1 MNHEY, CDR2 SMNVEV (reference sequence). CDR3 coding DNA: TGTGCCAGCAGCAACAGGGGGCTGGGGAGTGAGCAGTTCTTC. Encoded protein: CASSNRGLGSEQFF.

The sample holds a few counts of this clonotype. The DNA for the CDR3 is TGTGCCATCGGACCCCCCCTCAATGAGCAGTTCTTC. It codes for CAIGPPLNEQFF. This chain links TRBV10-3 with TRBJ2-1; no clear D gene. V was cut by 8 bases and J by 6 bases, with 11 bases left in between. This CDR3 spans 12 amino acids. Germline V gene lookup returns CDR1 ENHRY and CDR2 SYGVKD.

This clonotype showed up many times. The rearrangement joins TRBV7-3 to TRBJ2-3, with D possibly being TRBD1 (6 bases). The germline CDR1 and CDR2 sequences are SGHTA and FQGTGA. This CDR3 region has 14 residues. With 5 bases removed from V and 1 base from J, the gap between germline ends came to 10 bases. The CDR3 is CASSLRGRTDTQYF. CDR3 DNA sequence: TGTGCCAGCAGCCTCAGGGGACGCACAGATACGCAGTATTTT.

This chain links TRBV7-6 with TRBJ2-7; TRBD1 matches 12 bases. After removal of 4 bases from V and 4 bases from J, the junction contained 8 bases not matched to a gene. The CDR3 consists of 16 residues. Germline V lookup: CDR1 SGHVS, CDR2 FNYEAQ. This CDR3 is CASSYHSGQGAYEQYF. The CDR3 coding sequence is TGTGCCAGCAGCTATCACTCGGGACAGGGGGCATACGAGCAGTACTTC. The variable domain in full, completed from reference TRBV7-6 and TRBJ2-7, reads GAGVSQSPRYKVTKRGQDVALRCDPISGHVSLYWYRQALGQGPEFLTYFNYEAQQDKSGLPNDRFSAERPEGSISTLTIQRTEQRDSAMYRCASSYHSGQGAYEQYFGPGTRLTVT.

This chain links TRBV5-1 with TRBJ2-5, with 7 bases fitting TRBD1. Germline CDR1 and CDR2: SGHRS and YFSETQ. V trimming: 4 bases; J trimming: 0 bases; junction bases outside the gene matches: 6. The CDR3 is made up of 15 amino acids. The DNA for the CDR3 is TGCGCCAGCAGCCTAACAGGGGCGTACCAAGAGACCCAGTACTTC. This codes for CASSLTGAYQETQYF.

This clonotype was found a few times. The CDR3 loop reads CASSSRRDPRTHEQYF. In nucleotides, the CDR3 is TGTGCCAGCAGTTCCCGTCGGGACCCTAGGACCCACGAGCAGTACTTC. The chain combines TRBV7-2 with TRBJ2-7; D possibly uses TRBD1 or TRBD2 (5 bases each). Trimming took 6 bases from V and 5 from J, leaving 23 bases between them. The CDR3 is made up of 16 amino acids. The germline V gene has CDR1 SGHTA and CDR2 FQGNSA.

This clonotype was found a few times. This rearrangement joins TRBV15 to TRBJ1-2; maybe TRBD1 (5 bases). The germline CDR1 and CDR2 sequences are LNHNV and YYDKDF (reference sequence). This CDR3 is 15 amino acids long. V dropped 0 bases and J dropped 2 bases, with 10 bases sitting between them. This CDR3 is CATSRETARNYGYTF. For the CDR3, the DNA is TGTGCCACCAGCAGAGAGACAGCCCGAAACTATGGCTACACCTTC.

The chain links TRBV25-1 to TRBJ2-1, with a weak D call TRBD1 (6 bases). Looked up from germline, CDR1 is MGHDK and CDR2 is SYGVNS. The CDR3 consists of 19 residues. Trimming cost V 2 bases and J 2 bases, with 22 bases left between them. The CDR3 protein is CASSENFGQGSVPYNEQFF. In DNA form, the CDR3 reads TGTGCCAGCAGTGAAAATTTCGGGCAGGGGTCGGTACCCTACAATGAGCAGTTCTTC.

The rearrangement uses TRBV4-1 and TRBJ2-2, with unresolved D. The CDR3 consists of 15 residues. The germline V and J ends were trimmed by 9 bases and 1 base, with 15 bases remaining between them. Germline CDR1 is MGHRA and CDR2 is YSYEKL. The DNA for the CDR3 is TGCGCCAGTGCCCCCGCGAGACAGAACACCGGGGAGCTGTTTTTT. The encoded protein is CASAPARQNTGELFF.

This clonotype was counted only a few times. This chain links TRBV2 with TRBJ2-3, with D tentatively TRBD1 (6 bases). The germline V gene has CDR1 SNHLY and CDR2 FYNNEI. V was cut by 4 bases and J by 6 bases, with 14 bases left in between. There are 14 residues in the CDR3. The CDR3 region has the DNA TGTGCCAGCAGTGTAGGGCTCCAGGGGGATACGCAGTATTTT. Translated: CASSVGLQGDTQYF.